This T cell receptor (beta chain) was obtained from a study of cytomegalovirus exposure and HLA in healthy donors. The wider study: Earlier results showed roughly 120 million unique TCR beta sequences derived from roughly 190 million T cells.

V lost 5 bases and J lost 4; bases outside the gene matches: 5. CDR1 and CDR2 from the germline V gene are SGHTA and FQGTGA. CDR3 size: 14 residues. The PCR employed 60 Vbeta primers together with 13 Jbeta primers. Using immunoSEQ multiplex PCR, the repertoire was profiled, and TCRdb retains in-frame clones only, with some absent. The sample records roughly 200,000 clones, roughly 80% being singletons. Study results and caveats: A later analysis showed TCR association rates differing by HLA locus, peaking at DRB1 and lowest at HLA-C. Prediction of most subjects' HLA-A and HLA-B alleles by TCR beta sequences was reportedly accurate. Productive status was seen about 90% or about 30% of the time for most TCR beta V segments in an earlier analysis.

In the case of this clone: The antigen remains undetermined.

The sequenced sample was PBMCs. This clonotype originated in a man aged 35 to 55 in good health and CMV-seronegative. The chain couples TRBV7-3 to TRBJ2-1; 7 positions match TRBD1. CDR3 sequence reads: CASSQTGLYNEQFF. CDR3 bases: TGTGCCAGCAGCCAGACAGGGTTATACAATGAGCAGTTCTTC.